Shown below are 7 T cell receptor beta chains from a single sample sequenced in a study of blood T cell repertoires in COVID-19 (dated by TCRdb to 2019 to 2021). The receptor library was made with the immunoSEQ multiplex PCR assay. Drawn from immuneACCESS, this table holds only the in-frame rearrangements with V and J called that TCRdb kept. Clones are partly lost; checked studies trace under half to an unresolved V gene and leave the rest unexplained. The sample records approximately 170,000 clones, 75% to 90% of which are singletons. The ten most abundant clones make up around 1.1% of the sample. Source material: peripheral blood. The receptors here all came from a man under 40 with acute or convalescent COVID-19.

For the CDR3, the DNA is TGTGCCAGTACAGACGGCGGGGGCAACTATGGCTACACCTTC. Residues: CASTDGGGNYGYTF. V and J are TRBV19 and TRBJ1-2; tentatively, D is TRBD1 (6 bases). The germline V and J ends were trimmed by 7 bases and 2 bases, with 14 bases remaining between them. Germline assignment: CDR1 LNHDA and CDR2 SQIVND (reference sequence). The CDR3 contains 14 residues.

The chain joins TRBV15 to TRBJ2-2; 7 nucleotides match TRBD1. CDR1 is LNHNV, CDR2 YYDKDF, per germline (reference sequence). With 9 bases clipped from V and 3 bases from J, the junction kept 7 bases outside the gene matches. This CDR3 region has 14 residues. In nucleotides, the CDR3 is TGTGCCACAAGGGGGCGTCGGGACACCGGGGAGCTGTTTTTT. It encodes CATRGRRDTGELFF.

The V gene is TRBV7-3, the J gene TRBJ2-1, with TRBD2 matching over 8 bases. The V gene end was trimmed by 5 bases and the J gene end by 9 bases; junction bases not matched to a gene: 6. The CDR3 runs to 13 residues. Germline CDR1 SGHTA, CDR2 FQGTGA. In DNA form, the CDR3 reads TGTGCCAGCAGCCTCGGACTAGCAACTGAGCAGTTCTTC. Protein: CASSLGLATEQFF.

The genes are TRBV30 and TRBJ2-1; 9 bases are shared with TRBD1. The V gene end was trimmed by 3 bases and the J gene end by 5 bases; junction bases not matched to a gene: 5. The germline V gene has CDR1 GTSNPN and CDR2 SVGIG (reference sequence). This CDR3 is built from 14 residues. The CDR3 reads CAWRYGTGNNEQFF. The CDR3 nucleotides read TGTGCCTGGAGGTACGGGACAGGGAACAATGAGCAGTTCTTC.

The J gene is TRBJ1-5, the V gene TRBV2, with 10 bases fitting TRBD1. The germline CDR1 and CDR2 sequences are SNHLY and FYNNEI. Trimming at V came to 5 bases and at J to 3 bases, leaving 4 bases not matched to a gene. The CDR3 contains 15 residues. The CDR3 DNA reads TGTGCCAGCAGTTGGGACAGGGGCCCCAATCAGCCCCAGCATTTT. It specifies CASSWDRGPNQPQHF.

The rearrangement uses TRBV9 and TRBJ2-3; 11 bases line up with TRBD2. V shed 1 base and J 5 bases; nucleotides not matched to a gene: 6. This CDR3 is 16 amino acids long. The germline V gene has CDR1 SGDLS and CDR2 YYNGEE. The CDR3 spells CASSVTIAGGRDTQYF. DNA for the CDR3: TGTGCCAGCAGCGTAACGATAGCGGGGGGGCGAGATACGCAGTATTTT.

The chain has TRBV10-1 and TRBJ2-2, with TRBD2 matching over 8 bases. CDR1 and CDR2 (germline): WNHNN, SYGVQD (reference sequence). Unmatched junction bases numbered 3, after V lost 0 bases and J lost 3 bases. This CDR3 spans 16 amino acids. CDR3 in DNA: TGCGCCAGCAGTGAGTCGGGAGCGGGGGACACCGGGGAGCTGTTTTTT. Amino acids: CASSESGAGDTGELFF.